This T cell receptor beta chain was sequenced for a study of blood T cells in healthy people across ages. Germline V gene lookup returns CDR1 DFQATT and CDR2 SNEGSKA (reference sequence). The J segment lost 8 bases and the V segment lost 2 bases, leaving 6 bases of the junction unmatched. This CDR3 contains 13 residues. Using a J-beta primer mix together with a sample-barcoded 5' primer, a second PCR was run for about 6 to 11 cycles. Every molecule of cDNA carried a tag from a template-switch adaptor with 12 random nucleotides. Per-sample output comprised a minimum of 3 million paired-end reads containing CDR3. TCRdb re-called the 5' RACE reads with MiXCR, one entry per CDR3 protein. The data hold approximately 730,000 distinct CDR3 sequences, with around half observed a single time.

This sequence originates from an elderly man in good health. The V gene is TRBV20-1, the J gene TRBJ1-2; TRBD1 aligns across 9 bases. The specimen sequenced was blood. The CDR3 spells CSARSGQGSGYTF. In DNA form, the CDR3 reads TGCAGTGCTAGAAGCGGACAGGGGAGCGGCTACACCTTC.